Reported below is one T cell receptor beta chain. Authors' methods: Reference gene primer amplification yielded estimated nucleated cell counts. Profiled with immunoSEQ multiplex PCR; TCRdb holds only in-frame clones, not every one. V and J calls and clone size come straight from that table; D and trimming were deduced from the DNA. The data show almost 95,000 clones, around 67% seen once. These data belong to a study of blood T cell repertoires in COVID-19. The overall study: Italy, Spain and the United States were the sources of the convalescent and acute COVID-19 samples. PBMCs, B-cell-depleted T cells, or T cells were the source of the cDNA or gDNA that made up the material.

Sequencing was done on a sample of peripheral blood. The TCR comes from a woman aged 60 to 75 in a cohort sampled during active or convalescent COVID-19.

The CDR3 region has the DNA TGTGCCAGAATGGGCTCCGCAAGATCACCCCTCCACTTT. The encoded protein is CARMGSARSPLHF. The gene calls are TRBV5-3 and TRBJ1-6, with no clear D. TRBV5-3 is assigned to the ORF class and has an uncertain function. The V gene lost 6 bases and the J gene lost 10 bases, with 14 bases spanning the gap. There are 13 residues in the CDR3.